What follows is one T cell receptor (beta chain) and its context. These data belong to a study of blood T cell repertoires in COVID-19. Looking at the study overall: Samples came from the United States, Italy and Spain, spanning acute and convalescent COVID-19. Sources were T cells, B-cell-depleted T cells, or PBMCs; the material itself was cDNA or gDNA.

Per the study methods: Reference gene primer amplification gave estimated nucleated cell counts. The assay was immunoSEQ multiplex PCR, and TCRdb's table has in-frame clones only and misses some. The V and J calls and the clone size are those of that table, but D and trimming were determined from the DNA. The sample lists 30,000 to 40,000 clones, about nine tenths seen once, with approximately 14% in the top ten. Germline lookup yields CDR1 SGHTA and CDR2 FQGNSA. The CDR3 is 13 residues long. Between the trimmed V and J ends, which lost 2 bases and 6 bases, there was a span of 5 bases. The clonotype originates from a human donor with active COVID-19. The donor label of this sample is uncertain. The chain combines TRBV7-2 with TRBJ1-6, with no clear D. The specimen was peripheral blood. The CDR3 region is CASSLYFNSPLHF. The CDR3 nucleotides are TGTGCCAGCAGCTTATACTTTAATTCACCCCTCCACTTT.